The present T cell receptor (beta chain) was sequenced within a study of cytomegalovirus exposure and HLA in healthy donors. Turning to the study itself: The 120 or so validation repertoires used a platform that matched the one used for the approximately 610 first-cohort repertoires, as a later analysis reported. Study conclusions and caveats: A later analysis found first-cohort TCR clusters tended to co-occur in the 120 validation repertoires.

J gave up 1 base and V 7 bases, and 5 bases lay outside the gene matches. CDR3 size: 15 residues. Germline V gene sequence: CDR1 LNHDA, CDR2 SQIVND (reference sequence). The donors were members of the approximately 120-subject validation cohort (separate from the roughly 660-subject first cohort). Notes on this clone: Its antigen is not identified.

Repertoires were generated with immunoSEQ multiplex PCR, while TCRdb's copy carries only in-frame clones and drops some. The data show under 300,000 clones, with approximately 83% seen just once and 0.95% to 1.5% held by the top ten. The chain employs TRBV19 and TRBJ1-5, with TRBD1 matching 9 bases. The TCR sequence derives from a woman aged 25 to 45 in good health and CMV-seropositive. The sequencing sample was made of PBMCs. The CDR3 sequence is CASNNRGLSNQPQHF. Here the CDR3 DNA reads TGTGCCAGTAATAACAGGGGGCTGAGCAATCAGCCCCAGCATTTT.